This T cell receptor beta chain was identified in a study of T cell responses to AZD1222 COVID-19 vaccine. About this clone itself: What it binds is not known.

The repertoire was sequenced with immunoSEQ multiplex PCR; TCRdb's copy has only in-frame clones and lacks some. The table includes roughly 80,000 clones, approximately 86% detected once. Overall study findings and caveats: Epitopes outside B.1.351 and B.1.1.7 mutated regions reportedly drew nearly half of spike TCRs.

The CDR3 is 15 residues long. V was pared by 8 bases and J by 2 bases, with 18 bases between. Germline lookup yields CDR1 SNHLY and CDR2 FYNNEI. The sequence derives from an adult in good health. The chain links TRBV2 to TRBJ2-5; D is possibly TRBD1 or TRBD2 (6 bases each). The specimen comprised peripheral blood, sampled on day 0 of MenACWY control vaccination. DNA for the CDR3: TGTGCCAGCCGGGGGCTCCCGGGGGCACAAGAGACCCAGTACTTC. Protein: CASRGLPGAQETQYF.